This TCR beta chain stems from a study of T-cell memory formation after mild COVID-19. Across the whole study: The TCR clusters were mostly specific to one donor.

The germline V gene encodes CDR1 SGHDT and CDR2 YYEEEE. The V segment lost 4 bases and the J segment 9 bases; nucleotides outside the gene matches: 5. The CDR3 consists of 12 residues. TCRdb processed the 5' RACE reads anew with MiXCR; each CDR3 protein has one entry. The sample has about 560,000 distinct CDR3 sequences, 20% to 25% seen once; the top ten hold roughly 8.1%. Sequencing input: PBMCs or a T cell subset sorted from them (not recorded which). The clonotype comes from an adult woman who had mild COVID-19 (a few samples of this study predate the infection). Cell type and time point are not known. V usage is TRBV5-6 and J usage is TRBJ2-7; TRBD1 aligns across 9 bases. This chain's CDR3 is CASSAGTGRQYF. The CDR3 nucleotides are TGTGCCAGCAGCGCCGGGACAGGGCGGCAGTACTTC.